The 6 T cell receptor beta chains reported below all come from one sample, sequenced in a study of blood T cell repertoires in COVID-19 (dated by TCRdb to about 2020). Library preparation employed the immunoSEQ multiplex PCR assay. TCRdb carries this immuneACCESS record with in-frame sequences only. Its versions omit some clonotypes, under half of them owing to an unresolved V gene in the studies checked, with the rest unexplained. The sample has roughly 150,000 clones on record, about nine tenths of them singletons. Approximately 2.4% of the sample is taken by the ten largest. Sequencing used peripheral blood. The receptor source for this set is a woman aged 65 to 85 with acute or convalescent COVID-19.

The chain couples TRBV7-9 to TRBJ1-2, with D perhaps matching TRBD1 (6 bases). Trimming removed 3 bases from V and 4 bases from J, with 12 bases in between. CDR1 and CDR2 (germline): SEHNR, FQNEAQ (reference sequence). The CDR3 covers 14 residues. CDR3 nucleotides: TGTGCCAGCAGCTTGGATGGGGGCCCCTATGGCTACACCTTC. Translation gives CASSLDGGPYGYTF. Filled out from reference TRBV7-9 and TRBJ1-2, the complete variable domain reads DTGVSQNPRHKITKRGQNVTFRCDPISEHNRLYWYRQTLGQGPEFLTYFQNEAQLEKSRLLSDRFSAERPKGSFSTLEIQRTEQGDSAMYLCASSLDGGPYGYTFGSGTRLTVV.

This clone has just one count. This CDR3 reads CSGQGANYGYTF. As DNA, the CDR3 is TGCAGCGGGCAGGGGGCCAACTATGGCTACACCTTC. This chain links TRBV29-1 with TRBJ1-2, with 8 positions matching TRBD1. V was clipped by 7 bases and J by 2 bases; unmatched bases: 3. Germline lookup yields CDR1 SQVTM and CDR2 ANQGSEA. The CDR3 covers 12 residues. Filled out from reference TRBV29-1 and TRBJ1-2, the complete variable domain reads SAVISQKPSRDICQRGTSLTIQCQVDSQVTMMFWYRQQPGQSLTLIATANQGSEATYESGFVIDKFPISRPNLTFSTLTVSNMSPEDSSIYLCSGQGANYGYTFGSGTRLTVV.

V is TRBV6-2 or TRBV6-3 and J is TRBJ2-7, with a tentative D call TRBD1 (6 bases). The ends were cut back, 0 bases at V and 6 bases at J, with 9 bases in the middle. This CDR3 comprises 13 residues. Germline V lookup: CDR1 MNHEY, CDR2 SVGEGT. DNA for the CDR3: TGTGCCAGCAGTTACTCGATAGGGGGCGAGCAGTACTTC. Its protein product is CASSYSIGGEQYF.

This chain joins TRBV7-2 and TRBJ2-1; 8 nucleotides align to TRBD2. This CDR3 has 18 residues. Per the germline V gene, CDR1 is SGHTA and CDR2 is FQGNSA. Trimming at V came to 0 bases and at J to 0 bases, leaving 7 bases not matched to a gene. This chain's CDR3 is CASSLAGGGQSSYNEQFF. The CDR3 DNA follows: TGTGCCAGCAGCTTAGCTGGCGGGGGGCAAAGCTCCTACAATGAGCAGTTCTTC.

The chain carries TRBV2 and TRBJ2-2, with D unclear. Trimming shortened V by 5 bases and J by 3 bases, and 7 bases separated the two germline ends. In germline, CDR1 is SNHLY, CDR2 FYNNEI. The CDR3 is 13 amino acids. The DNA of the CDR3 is TGTGCCAGCAGTAGAGAACACACCGGGGAGCTGTTTTTT. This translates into CASSREHTGELFF.

Here the CDR3 reads CATSRDYSNQPQHF. The CDR3 DNA reads TGTGCCACCAGCAGAGACTATAGCAATCAGCCCCAGCATTTT. This chain connects TRBV15 to TRBJ1-5, with D hard to call. CDR1 and CDR2 from the germline V gene are LNHNV and YYDKDF (reference sequence). This CDR3 region has 14 residues. With 0 bases removed from V and 0 bases from J, the gap between germline ends came to 3 bases.